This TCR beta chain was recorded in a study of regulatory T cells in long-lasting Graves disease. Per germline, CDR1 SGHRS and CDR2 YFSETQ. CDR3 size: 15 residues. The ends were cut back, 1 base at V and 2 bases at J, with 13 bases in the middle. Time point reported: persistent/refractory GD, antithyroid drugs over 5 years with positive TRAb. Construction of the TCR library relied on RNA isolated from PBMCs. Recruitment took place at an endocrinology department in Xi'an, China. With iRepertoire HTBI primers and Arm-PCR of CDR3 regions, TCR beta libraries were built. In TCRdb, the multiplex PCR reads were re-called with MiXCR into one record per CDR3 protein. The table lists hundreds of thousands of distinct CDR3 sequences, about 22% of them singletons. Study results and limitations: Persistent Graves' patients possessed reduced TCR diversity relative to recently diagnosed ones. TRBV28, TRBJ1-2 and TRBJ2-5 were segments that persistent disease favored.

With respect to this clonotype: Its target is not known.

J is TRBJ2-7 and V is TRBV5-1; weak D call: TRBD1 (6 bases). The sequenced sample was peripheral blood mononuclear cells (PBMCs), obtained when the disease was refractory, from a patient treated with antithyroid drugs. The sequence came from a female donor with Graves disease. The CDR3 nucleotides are TGCGCCAGCAGCTTGTCCCGACAGGAGACCTACGAGCAGTACTTC. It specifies CASSLSRQETYEQYF.